The source of this T cell receptor (beta chain) is a study of lymphopenia after photon versus proton radiotherapy. Study-wide findings and caveats: Under photons, naive T cells and diversity fell while effector/memory populations rose. Authors raise, but do not show, better survival with proton therapy. After the lymphocyte nadir, photon-treated repertoires showed oligoclonal expansion, especially of CD8+ Temra cells.

The CDR3 contains 16 residues. CDR1 and CDR2 from the germline V gene are LNHDA and SQIVND (reference sequence). V gave up 0 bases and J gave up 4 bases, with 15 bases separating them. Note on this clone: The antigen is not known.

TCRdb's copy holds only in-frame clones and misses some; the assay was immunoSEQ multiplex PCR. The sample lists about 26,000 clones, around four fifths occurring once. J is TRBJ1-2 and V is TRBV19; the D gene is possibly TRBD1 (5 bases). Sequenced here: peripheral blood, sampled from a patient treated with photon-based radiotherapy. This receptor was identified in a woman aged 50 to 65 with pancreatic cancer. The DNA of the CDR3 is TGTGCCAGTAGTATAGACGGTGGGACGTCTCGCTATGGCTACACCTTC. It codes for CASSIDGGTSRYGYTF.